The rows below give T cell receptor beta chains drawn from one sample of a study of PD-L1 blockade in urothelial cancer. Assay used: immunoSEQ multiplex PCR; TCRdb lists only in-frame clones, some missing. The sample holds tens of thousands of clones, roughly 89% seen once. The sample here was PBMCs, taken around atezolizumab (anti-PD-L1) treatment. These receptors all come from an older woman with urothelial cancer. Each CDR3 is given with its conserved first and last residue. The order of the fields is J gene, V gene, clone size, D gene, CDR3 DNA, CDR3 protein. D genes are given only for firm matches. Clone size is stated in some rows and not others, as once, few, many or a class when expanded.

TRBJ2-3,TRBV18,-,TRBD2,TGTGCCAGCTCGCCAACTAGCGGGGGGAGCACAGATACGCAGTATTTT,CASSPTSGGSTDTQYF
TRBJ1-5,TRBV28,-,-,TGTGCCAGCAGTTTAATCAGGGAAGATCAGCCCCAGCATTTT,CASSLIREDQPQHF
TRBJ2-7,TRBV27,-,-,TGTGCCAGCAGTTTATTCGCTAGCAGACACGAGCAGTACTTC,CASSLFASRHEQYF
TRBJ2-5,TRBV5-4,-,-,TGTGCCAGCAGCGGCGGGACTGCTCAAGAGACCCAGTACTTC,CASSGGTAQETQYF
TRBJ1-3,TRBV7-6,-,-,TGTGCCAGCAGCTTAGGATACCTCGACCGCGACAGAAACACCATATATTTT,CASSLGYLDRDRNTIYF
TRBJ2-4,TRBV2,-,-,TGTGCCAGCAGGGGGTTGGGGGCCGGACTGGCCAAAAACATTCAGTACTTC,CASRGLGAGLAKNIQYF
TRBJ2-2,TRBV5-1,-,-,TGCGCCAGCAGCTTGGAGAGCCCGCACGGGGAGCTGTTTTTT,CASSLESPHGELFF
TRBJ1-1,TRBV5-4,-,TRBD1,TGTGCCAGCAGCTTGTTAGGGGGCCTTAACACTGAAGCTTTCTTT,CASSLLGGLNTEAFF
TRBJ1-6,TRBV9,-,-,TGTGCCAGCAGCGCCGAGGGGGGGGAAAGGCTGAATTCACCCCTCCACTTT,CASSAEGGERLNSPLHF
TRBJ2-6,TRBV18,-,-,TGTGCCAGCTCCCCCGCAGGGGTCTCTGGGGCCAACGTCCTGACTTTC,CASSPAGVSGANVLTF
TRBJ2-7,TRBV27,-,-,TGTGCCAGCGGACAGACGGGGGAGCAGTACTTC,CASGQTGEQYF
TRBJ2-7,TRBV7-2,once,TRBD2,TGTGCCAGCAGCTTAAGGAATCCAATAGCGGGGGCCGCTTACGAGCAGTACTTC,CASSLRNPIAGAAYEQYF
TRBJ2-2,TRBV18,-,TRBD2,TGTGCCAGCTCGGAAAGGTCGGTAGCGGGGCTGTTTTTT,CASSERSVAGLFF
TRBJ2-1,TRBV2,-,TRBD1,TGTGCCAGCAGACTAGGGGGCAGCTCCTACAATGAGCAGTTCTTC,CASRLGGSSYNEQFF
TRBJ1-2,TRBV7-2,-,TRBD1,TGTGCCAGCAGCCCTACGAGACAGGGGAGCGGCTACACCTTC,CASSPTRQGSGYTF
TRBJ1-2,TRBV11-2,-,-,TGTGCCAGCAGCTTAGGACAGAGGTATGGCTACACCTTC,CASSLGQRYGYTF
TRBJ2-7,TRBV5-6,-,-,TGTGCCAGCAGCTTGAGTCGACAGATGGAGTACTTC,CASSLSRQMEYF
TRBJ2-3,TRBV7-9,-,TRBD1,TGTGCCAGCAGCTTAGGAGGACAGGGGCGAGGTACGCAGTATTTT,CASSLGGQGRGTQYF
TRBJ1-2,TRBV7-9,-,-,TGTGCCAGCACGGCCGGGGGGGCAGGATATGGCTACACCTTC,CASTAGGAGYGYTF
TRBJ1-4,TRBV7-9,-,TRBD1,TGTGCCAGCAGCTTGGACAGGGTCAATGAAAAACTGTTTTTT,CASSLDRVNEKLFF
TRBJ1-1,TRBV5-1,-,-,TGCGCCAGCAGCACCGGCGGGGGAGTAGGGACTGAAGCTTTCTTT,CASSTGGGVGTEAFF
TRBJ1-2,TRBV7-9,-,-,TGTGCCAGCAGCCTAGGGGAGGGCCACGTAAGTGGCTACACCTTC,CASSLGEGHVSGYTF
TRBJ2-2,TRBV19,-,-,TGTGCCAGTAGAAGAGGGAGGGGGACCGGGGAGCTGTTTTTT,CASRRGRGTGELFF
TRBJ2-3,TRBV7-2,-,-,TGTGCCAGCAGCCCGCAAGGGGGTCCTAGCACAGATACGCAGTATTTT,CASSPQGGPSTDTQYF
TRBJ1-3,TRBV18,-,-,TGTGCCAGCTCACCACTCGTGGAGGGGTCATCTGGAAACACCATATATTTT,CASSPLVEGSSGNTIYF
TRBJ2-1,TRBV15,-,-,TGTGCCACCAGCAGAGGCGCATCCAATGAGCAGTTCTTC,CATSRGASNEQFF
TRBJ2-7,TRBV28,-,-,TGTGCCAGCAGTGAGGGCTCCTACGAGCAGTACTTC,CASSEGSYEQYF
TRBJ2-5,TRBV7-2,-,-,TGTGCCAGCAGCCCCCTGGGTAGGTCGGGGGAGACCCAGTACTTC,CASSPLGRSGETQYF
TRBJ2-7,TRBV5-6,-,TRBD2,TGTGCCAGCAGCTCGGGACTAGCGCCCCTACCTCCTTACGAGCAGTACTTC,CASSSGLAPLPPYEQYF
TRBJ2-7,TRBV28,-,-,TGTGCCAGCAGTAACCTACGAGTGCAGTACTTC,CASSNLRVQYF
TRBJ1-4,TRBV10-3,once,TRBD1,TGTGCCATCAGTCCAGGGGGCGCGGCTAATGAAAAACTGTTTTTT,CAISPGGAANEKLFF
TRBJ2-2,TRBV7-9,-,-,TGTGCCAGCAGCCTTCGGCAGGACACCGGGGAGCTGTTTTTT,CASSLRQDTGELFF
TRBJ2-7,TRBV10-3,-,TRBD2,TGTGCCGCCCAGGGACTAGCGGGCTACGAGCAGTACTTC,CAAQGLAGYEQYF
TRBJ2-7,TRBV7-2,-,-,TGTGCCAGCAGCTTAGGGGAGATCGAGCAGTACTTC,CASSLGEIEQYF
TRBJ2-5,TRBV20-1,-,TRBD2,TGCAGTGCTGCTAGCGGGCAGACCCAGTACTTC,CSAASGQTQYF
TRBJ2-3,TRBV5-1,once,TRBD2,TGCGCCAGCAGCTTTACGGGCGGGGGGGCCGCGGTTCCAGATACGCAGTATTTT,CASSFTGGGAAVPDTQYF
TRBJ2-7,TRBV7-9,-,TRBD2,TGTGCCAGCAGCTTACTAGCGGGAGTGGGCTTCTTCTACGAGCAGTACTTC,CASSLLAGVGFFYEQYF
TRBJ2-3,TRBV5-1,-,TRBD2,TGCGCCAGCAGCTGGGGACTAGCAGCGCAGGATACGCAGTATTTT,CASSWGLAAQDTQYF
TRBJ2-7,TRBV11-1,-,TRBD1,TGTGCCAGCAGCCCCCGACAGGGTCCCTACGAGCAGTACTTC,CASSPRQGPYEQYF
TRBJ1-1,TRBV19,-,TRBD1,TGTGCCAGTAGTACCCGACAGGGGAGCACTGAAGCTTTCTTT,CASSTRQGSTEAFF
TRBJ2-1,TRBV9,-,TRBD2,TGTGCCAGCAGCGTAGGCGGGGGGTTAGTTAATGAGCAGTTCTTC,CASSVGGGLVNEQFF
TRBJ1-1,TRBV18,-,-,TGTGCCAGCTCACCACCACTCAGGTTGCTCACTGAAGCTTTCTTT,CASSPPLRLLTEAFF
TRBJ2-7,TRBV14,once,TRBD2,TGTGCCAGCAGCATTCTAGCGGGATTCCCATACGAGCAGTACTTC,CASSILAGFPYEQYF
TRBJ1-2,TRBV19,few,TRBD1,TGTGCCAGTACTCCCGACAGGGGAGATTGGGGCTACACCTTC,CASTPDRGDWGYTF
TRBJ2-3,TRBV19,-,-,TGTGCCACCACCGCCGTCCGGGGTGGGGGCACAGATACGCAGTATTTT,CATTAVRGGGTDTQYF
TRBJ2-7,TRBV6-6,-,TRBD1,TGTGCCAGCGCACAGGGGGCCTACGAGCAGTACTTC,CASAQGAYEQYF
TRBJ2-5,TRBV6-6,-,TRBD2,TGTGCCAGCAGTTACTCTCGAGCGGGGGTACAAGAGACCCAGTACTTC,CASSYSRAGVQETQYF
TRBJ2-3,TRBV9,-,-,TGTGCCAGCAGCGACGGGGATCTACGCACAGATACGCAGTATTTT,CASSDGDLRTDTQYF
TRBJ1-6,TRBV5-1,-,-,TGCGCCAGCAGCTTGGATGGGGGCTTTCCCCACTTT,CASSLDGGFPHF
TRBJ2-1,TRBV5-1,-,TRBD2,TGCGCCAGCAGGCAGGCAGTTGGGACTAGCGTCTACAATGAGCAGTTCTTC,CASRQAVGTSVYNEQFF